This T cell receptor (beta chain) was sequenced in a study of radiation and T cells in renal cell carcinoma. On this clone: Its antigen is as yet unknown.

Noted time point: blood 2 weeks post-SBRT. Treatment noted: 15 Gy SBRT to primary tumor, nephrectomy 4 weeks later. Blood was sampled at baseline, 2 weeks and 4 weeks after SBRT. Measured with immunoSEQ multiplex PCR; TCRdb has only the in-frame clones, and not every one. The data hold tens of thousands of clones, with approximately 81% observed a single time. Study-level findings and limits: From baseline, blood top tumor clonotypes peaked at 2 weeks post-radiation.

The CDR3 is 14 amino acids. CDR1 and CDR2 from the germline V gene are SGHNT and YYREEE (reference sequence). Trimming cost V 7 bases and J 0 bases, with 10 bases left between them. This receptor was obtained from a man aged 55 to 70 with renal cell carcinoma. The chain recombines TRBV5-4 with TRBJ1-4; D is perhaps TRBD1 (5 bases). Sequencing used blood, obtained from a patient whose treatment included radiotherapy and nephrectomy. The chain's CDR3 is CASSRAATNEKLFF. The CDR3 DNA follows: TGTGCCAGCTCCAGGGCAGCAACTAATGAAAAACTGTTTTTT.